One sample yielded the 17 T cell receptor beta chains listed below, sequenced in a study of T cells in Graves' hyperthyroidism and ophthalmopathy. Amplification yielded TCR beta CDR3 regions, with RNA transcripts as the source. HTBI primers were used for first-round RT-PCR of the TCR CDR3. TCRdb re-called the multiplex PCR reads with MiXCR, one entry per CDR3 protein. This sample has about 350,000 distinct CDR3 sequences, with 12% to 15% found just once. The sequenced material came from blood. The receptor set was obtained from a woman aged 55-70 years with Graves' ophthalmopathy.

The chain couples TRBV3-1 to TRBJ2-3; 13 bases match TRBD2. From germline, CDR1 is LGHDT and CDR2 YNNKEL (reference sequence). The CDR3 runs 17 residues. With V trimmed by 4 bases and J by 1 base, 5 bases remained unmatched. The CDR3 protein is CASSRGLAGSGTDTQYF. As DNA, the CDR3 is TGTGCCAGCAGCCGGGGACTAGCGGGATCGGGCACAGATACGCAGTATTTT.

This clonotype was observed a few times. The chain links TRBV29-1 to TRBJ2-7; 7 nucleotides match TRBD2. The trim removed 7 bases at V and 7 bases at J, leaving 13 bases unmatched. From germline, CDR1 is SQVTM and CDR2 ANQGSEA. The CDR3 has 13 residues. For the CDR3, the DNA is TGCAGCGCCCGGACTTACCAAGCGGGAGAGCAGTACTTC. It encodes CSARTYQAGEQYF.

The V call is TRBV5-1, the J call TRBJ2-1; 9 nucleotides align to TRBD2. Losses at the gene ends were 6 bases for V and 6 bases for J; bases not matched to a gene: 10. The CDR3 totals 15 residues. The V gene's germline CDR1 is SGHRS and CDR2 YFSETQ. DNA for the CDR3: TGCGCCAGCACCCCACTTGCGGGGGGGCCCAATGAGCAGTTCTTC. This sequence encodes CASTPLAGGPNEQFF.

As regards this clonotype: The germline gene is not matched at one end of the junction; a read error may be the cause. The V gene is TRBV9, the J gene TRBJ2-1; no definite D call. Per the germline V gene, CDR1 is SGDLS and CDR2 is YYNGEE. This CDR3 region has 15 residues. CDR3 nucleotide sequence: TGTGCCAGCAGCGGGTCCCTAGTTAGCTACAATGAGCAGTCCTTC. Protein sequence: CASSGSLVSYNEQSF.

This clonotype occurred many times. The chain recombines TRBV11-2 with TRBJ2-2; TRBD2 aligns across 8 bases. From germline, CDR1 is SGHAT and CDR2 FQNNGV. CDR3 size: 16 residues. J lost 0 bases, V lost 5 bases, and 5 bases had no gene match. The CDR3 DNA sequence: TGTGCCAGCAGCCGTAGCGGGACTACGAACACCGGGGAGCTGTTTTTT. This codes for CASSRSGTTNTGELFF. The full variable domain, completed using reference TRBV11-2 and TRBJ2-2, is EAGVAQSPRYKIIEKRQSVAFWCNPISGHATLYWYQQILGQGPKLLIQFQNNGVVDDSQLPKDRFSAERLKGVDSTLKIQPAKLEDSAVYLCASSRSGTTNTGELFFGEGSRLTVL.

This clonotype was found many times. V gene TRBV12-3 or TRBV12-4 combines with J gene TRBJ2-6; 9 bases agree with TRBD2. J lost 2 bases, V lost 8 bases, and 10 bases had no gene match. This CDR3 has 17 amino acids. CDR3 DNA sequence: TGTGCCAGCGGAAGTCGCGGGAGGGCTCCTGGGGCCAACGTCCTGACTTTC. As protein: CASGSRGRAPGANVLTF.

CDR3 in amino acids: CASSDPDRGSGNTIYF. In DNA, the CDR3 is TGTGCCAGCAGTGATCCGGACAGGGGGTCCGGAAACACCATATATTTT. The chain links TRBV25-1 to TRBJ1-3; TRBD1 agrees at 10 bases. The trim removed 3 bases at V and 4 bases at J, leaving 6 bases unmatched. The V gene's germline CDR1 is MGHDK and CDR2 SYGVNS. The CDR3 covers 16 residues.

This chain joins TRBV5-4 and TRBJ2-5, with D uncertain. The V end lost 5 bases, the J end lost 2 bases, and 7 bases lay between the germline ends. Germline V CDR1 and CDR2: SGHNT, YYREEE (reference sequence). The CDR3 sequence is 12 residues long. Written as DNA, the CDR3 is TGTGCCAGCAGGAGTAATCAAGAGACCCAGTACTTC. Protein: CASRSNQETQYF. Variable domain in full (rest from reference TRBV5-4 and TRBJ2-5): ETGVTQSPTHLIKTRGQQVTLRCSSQSGHNTVSWYQQALGQGPQFIFQYYREEENGRGNFPPRFSGLQFPNYSSELNVNALELDDSALYLCASRSNQETQYFGPGTRLLVL.

This clonotype was observed a few times. V is TRBV5-1 and J is TRBJ1-2; D gene ambiguous. CDR3 length: 14 amino acids. Trimming cost V 0 bases and J 7 bases, with 13 bases left between them. Germline V lookup: CDR1 SGHRS, CDR2 YFSETQ. CDR3 amino acids: CASSLAGQLSGYTF. The CDR3 coding sequence is TGCGCCAGCAGCTTGGCCGGGCAGTTAAGTGGCTACACCTTC.

There are many counts of this clonotype. V is TRBV7-8 and J is TRBJ2-7; no clear D. Germline-derived CDR1 and CDR2 are SGHVS and FQNEAQ. V lost 5 bases to trimming and J lost 5 bases, with 10 bases between them. This CDR3 has 12 amino acids. CDR3 sequence: CASSPPSNEQYF. The CDR3 DNA reads as TGTGCCAGCAGCCCCCCTTCGAACGAGCAGTACTTC.

This clonotype was seen at least ten times. The chain is built from TRBV2 and TRBJ2-7; no firm D call. CDR1 and CDR2 (germline): SNHLY, FYNNEI. Trimming removed 2 bases at V and 3 bases at J, with 5 bases between. There are 12 residues in the CDR3. CDR3: CASSELDYEQYF. CDR3 nucleotides: TGTGCCAGCAGTGAATTAGACTACGAGCAGTACTTC.

This clonotype was counted ten times or more. This chain joins TRBV27 and TRBJ1-1; TRBD1 agrees at 7 bases. Germline V gene sequence: CDR1 MNHEY, CDR2 SMNVEV (reference sequence). The CDR3 consists of 15 residues. Germline trimming cut 1 base from V and 1 base from J; bases unmatched to any gene: 3. CDR3 region: CASSLLGGSNTEAFF. For the CDR3, the DNA is TGTGCCAGCAGTTTATTAGGGGGCTCGAACACTGAAGCTTTCTTT.

This clonotype has ten or more counts. The chain carries TRBV6-5 and TRBJ1-1; D ambiguous. The CDR3 runs 15 residues. Germline loops: CDR1 MNHEY, CDR2 SVGAGI. V lost 0 bases to trimming and J lost 4 bases, with 12 bases between them. The CDR3 sequence is CASSYSGDVGTEAFF. In DNA, the CDR3 is TGTGCCAGCAGTTACTCAGGCGATGTTGGCACTGAAGCTTTCTTT.

This clonotype has ten or more counts. This chain links TRBV6-1 with TRBJ1-2, with TRBD1 identical over 8 bases. Germline V gives CDR1 MNHNS, CDR2 SASEGT. The CDR3 is made up of 16 amino acids. Germline trimming cut 2 bases from V and 4 bases from J; bases unmatched to any gene: 9. The CDR3 is CASSENAGGRGYGYTF. The CDR3 DNA follows: TGTGCCAGCAGTGAAAACGCAGGGGGCAGGGGCTATGGCTACACCTTC.

The chain combines TRBV9 with TRBJ2-5; 9 bases fit TRBD1. V was clipped by 0 bases and J by 5 bases; unmatched bases: 8. The CDR3 contains 16 residues. CDR1 SGDLS and CDR2 YYNGEE come from the germline V gene. CDR3 protein: CASSVGGGDRVETQYF. Written as DNA, the CDR3 is TGTGCCAGCAGCGTAGGAGGGGGGGACAGGGTCGAGACCCAGTACTTC.

This clonotype was seen ten or more times. The rearrangement links TRBV7-2 to TRBJ1-2, with D uncertain. This CDR3 is 15 amino acids long. V was clipped by 7 bases and J by 0 bases, with 15 bases between them. CDR1 SGHTA and CDR2 FQGNSA come from the germline V gene. The CDR3 coding sequence is TGTGCCAGCAAGGAGGGTTCCGGAGCTAACTATGGCTACACCTTC. Translated, it gives CASKEGSGANYGYTF.

Ten or more counts support this clonotype. V gene TRBV6-1 combines with J gene TRBJ2-3; D call uncertain. Trimming pared 5 bases from V and 3 bases from J, leaving 9 bases between. The CDR3 contains 13 residues. Germline V gene lookup returns CDR1 MNHNS and CDR2 SASEGT. The DNA of the CDR3 is TGTGCCAGCAGTCCCGTGGAGACAGATACGCAGTATTTT. Amino acid sequence: CASSPVETDTQYF.